This T cell receptor beta chain stems from a study of identical twins. MiXCR was run by TCRdb on the 5' RACE reads, yielding one entry per CDR3 protein. The sample yields about 100,000 distinct CDR3 sequences, about 5.6% seen once. Germline CDR1 reads DFQATT; CDR2 reads SNEGSKA (reference sequence). The ends lost 3 bases at V and 0 bases at J; junction bases unmatched: 11. This CDR3 is 17 amino acids long. Material: memory T cells sorted from blood. This clonotype originated in a woman between 50 and 59 years old in good health. The gene calls are TRBV20-1 and TRBJ2-7; TRBD2 agrees at 10 bases. In DNA form, the CDR3 reads TGCAGTGCTAGTGAGGCCGTAGCGGGAGGTCACTCCTACGAGCAGTACTTC. It codes for CSASEAVAGGHSYEQYF.